This T cell receptor beta chain originates from a study of blood T cells in healthy people across ages. Together with a sample-barcoded 5' primer, a J-beta primer mix was included in a second PCR lasting about 7 to 11 cycles. TCRdb passed the 5' RACE reads through MiXCR, listing each CDR3 protein once. The sample yields about 1.4 million distinct CDR3 sequences, almost 60% seen once. Researchers report isolating at least 7 million PBMCs per sample. Deletions cut 1 base from V and 2 bases from J, with 15 bases between. The CDR3 has 16 residues. Germline V gene sequence: CDR1 MGHRA, CDR2 YSYEKL. Sequencing was performed on blood. V and J are TRBV4-1 and TRBJ2-7; perhaps TRBD2 as D (6 bases). This TCR was sampled from a man between 18 and 29 years old in good health. DNA for the CDR3: TGCGCCAGCAGCCAAGCTTCGGGGGAATGGACCTACGAGCAGTACTTC. Protein product: CASSQASGEWTYEQYF.